A single sample is the source of the 9 T cell receptor beta chains below, sequenced in a study of blood T cells in healthy people across ages. Primed by a sample-barcoded 5' primer and a J-beta primer mix, a second PCR proceeded for 7 to 11 cycles. MiXCR, run by TCRdb on the 5' RACE reads, gives a single entry per CDR3 protein. The sample yields more than 900,000 distinct CDR3 sequences, almost 30% seen once. This same sample was also part of a study on T cells of mothers and their children.

Sequencing used blood. These receptor sequences come from a woman between 40 and 55 years old in good health.

This clonotype was recorded only once. A much larger clonotype is one base distant, so this may be a read error. The chain recombines TRBV20-1 with TRBJ2-3; 10 bases map to TRBD2. The CDR3 is made up of 15 amino acids. CDR1 DFQATT and CDR2 SNEGSKA come from the germline V gene (reference sequence). Here the CDR3 DNA reads TGCAGTGCTAGCCGGGCTAGCGGGAGCACAGATGCGCAGTATTTT. Residues: CSASRASGSTDAQYF.

In regard to this clonotype: A much larger clone is a single base away; this may be a read error. The chain has TRBV6-4 and TRBJ2-1, with D perhaps TRBD2 (5 bases). The J call may not be correct, given that the DNA end is closer to TRBJ2-7. The CDR3 is 16 amino acids. CDR1 MRHNA and CDR2 SNTAGT come from the germline V gene. The CDR3 DNA sequence: TGTGCCAGCAGTGACGAGGGTCAAAGCTCCTACAATGAGCAGTACTTC. Residues: CASSDEGQSSYNEQYF.

A word on this clonotype: This could be a read error, since a much larger clone is one nucleotide away. CDR3 region: CVSSFHGYEQYF. CDR3 in DNA: TGCGTCAGCAGCTTCCACGGCTACGAGCAGTACTTC. The chain is built from TRBV5-1 and TRBJ2-7; D remains ambiguous. The CDR3 is made up of 12 amino acids. The germline V gene encodes CDR1 SGHRS and CDR2 YFSETQ.

This clonotype has a handful of counts. The V gene is TRBV7-3, the J gene TRBJ1-4; no clear D. The CDR3 length is 15 residues. The ends were cut back, 4 bases at V and 4 bases at J, with 13 bases in the middle. Germline V gives CDR1 SGHTA, CDR2 FQGTGA. In DNA, the CDR3 is TGTGCCAGCAGCTCCCGCAAGGCGGATAATGAAAAACTGTTTTTT. Protein sequence: CASSSRKADNEKLFF.

This clonotype was seen many times. CDR3 sequence: CASSSMGQPQHF. CDR3 DNA sequence: TGTGCCAGCAGCTCCATGGGTCAGCCCCAGCATTTT. The chain couples TRBV7-2 to TRBJ1-5; D not resolved. V was pared by 4 bases and J by 6 bases, with 7 bases between. The CDR3 totals 12 residues. In germline, CDR1 is SGHTA, CDR2 FQGNSA.

This clonotype was counted a few times. The V and J genes are TRBV6-5 and TRBJ1-1; D is undetermined. V gave up 0 bases and J gave up 1 base, with 9 bases separating them. The V gene's germline CDR1 is MNHEY and CDR2 SVGAGI. This CDR3 spans 15 amino acids. Here the CDR3 DNA reads TGTGCCAGCAGTTACTCGCCCCTACCGAACACTGAAGCTTTCTTT. It yields the protein CASSYSPLPNTEAFF.

CDR3 in amino acids: CASSLGILAGGMVEQFF. As DNA, the CDR3 is TGCGCCAGCAGCTTGGGCATCCTAGCGGGAGGTATGGTTGAGCAGTTCTTC. The chain employs TRBV5-1 and TRBJ2-1; 11 positions match TRBD2. The CDR3 covers 17 residues. Per germline, CDR1 SGHRS and CDR2 YFSETQ. The V and J ends lost 0 bases and 9 bases, in that order; junction bases with no gene match: 11. The whole variable domain, remainder taken from reference TRBV5-1 and TRBJ2-1, is KAGVTQTPRYLIKTRGQQVTLSCSPISGHRSVSWYQQTPGQGLQFLFEYFSETQRNKGNFPGRFSGRQFSNSRSEMNVSTLELGDSALYLCASSLGILAGGMVEQFFGPGTRLTVL.

This chain uses TRBV4-1 with TRBJ2-1; 14 bases are a match to TRBD2. The germline gives CDR1 MGHRA, CDR2 YSYEKL. There are 15 residues in the CDR3. V shed 4 bases, J shed 9 bases, and the junction held 5 bases outside the gene matches. The CDR3 DNA follows: TGCGCCAGCAGCCCCGGGACTAGCGGGAGCAGTGAGCAGTTCTTC. This codes for CASSPGTSGSSEQFF.

This clonotype came up a few times. The rearrangement links TRBV4-3 to TRBJ1-1; 7 bases line up with TRBD1. The CDR3 has 13 amino acids. CDR1 LGHNA and CDR2 YSLEER come from the germline V gene. With V trimmed by 3 bases and J by 5 bases, 3 bases remained unmatched. The CDR3 bases are TGCGCCAGCAGCCACGAACAGGGGACTGAAGCTTTCTTT. It is translated as CASSHEQGTEAFF.